A selection of T cell receptor beta chains follows, all from one sample in a study of neurological immune-mediated disorders. TCRdb re-derived calls from the 5' RACE reads in MiXCR, one entry per CDR3 protein. Of 42,000 or so distinct CDR3 sequences detected, roughly 2.5% appear once; the ten largest clones hold roughly 12%. The sequencing sample was made of PBMCs. These receptors were taken from a man in his thirties or forties with multiple sclerosis. The CDR3 runs from the conserved cysteine through the conserved F or W. D genes are given only for firm matches. Only part of the rows carry a size: once, few, many, or a class if the clone is expanded.

d_call: TRBD2; clone_size: few; v_call: TRBV6-6; j_call: TRBJ2-5; cdr3_aa: CASSLGEGSQETQYF; cdr3_nt: TGTGCCAGCAGTCTGGGGGAGGGGTCACAAGAGACCCAGTACTTC
d_call: .; clone_size: many; v_call: TRBV28; j_call: TRBJ2-1; cdr3_aa: CASTRGSYNEQFF; cdr3_nt: TGTGCCAGCACCCGGGGGTCCTACAATGAGCAGTTCTTC
d_call: TRBD1; clone_size: many; v_call: TRBV27; j_call: TRBJ1-2; cdr3_aa: CASSGRDRASIGYTF; cdr3_nt: TGTGCCAGCAGTGGCCGGGACAGGGCTAGTATAGGCTACACCTTC
d_call: TRBD1; clone_size: many; v_call: TRBV5-6; j_call: TRBJ1-1; cdr3_aa: CASSWGTGSEYTEAFF; cdr3_nt: TGTGCCAGCAGCTGGGGGACAGGGTCAGAGTACACTGAAGCTTTCTTT
d_call: .; clone_size: many; v_call: TRBV7-6; j_call: TRBJ2-3; cdr3_aa: CASSASTGYGTDTQYF; cdr3_nt: TGTGCCAGCAGCGCCAGTACAGGGTATGGCACAGATACGCAGTATTTT
d_call: .; clone_size: many; v_call: TRBV7-6; j_call: TRBJ1-2; cdr3_aa: CASSLDGAGGYTF; cdr3_nt: TGTGCCAGCAGCTTAGACGGAGCTGGAGGCTACACCTTC
d_call: .; clone_size: many; v_call: TRBV28; j_call: TRBJ1-4; cdr3_aa: CASSSGAGEEKLFF; cdr3_nt: TGTGCCAGCAGTTCAGGGGCGGGAGAAGAAAAACTGTTTTTT
d_call: TRBD1; clone_size: many; v_call: TRBV20-1; j_call: TRBJ2-3; cdr3_aa: CSAPTLTGEADTQYF; cdr3_nt: TGCAGTGCTCCCACCCTGACAGGGGAGGCAGATACGCAGTATTTT
d_call: .; clone_size: many; v_call: TRBV5-1; j_call: TRBJ1-6; cdr3_aa: CASSDTGPPLHF; cdr3_nt: TGCGCCAGCAGCGACACAGGGCCACCCCTCCACTTT
d_call: TRBD2; clone_size: many; v_call: TRBV5-1; j_call: TRBJ2-3; cdr3_aa: CASSLTSGGDTQYF; cdr3_nt: TGCGCCAGCAGCTTGACTAGCGGGGGAGATACGCAGTATTTT
d_call: .; clone_size: few; v_call: TRBV18; j_call: TRBJ1-2; cdr3_aa: CASSPRRDYGYTF; cdr3_nt: TGTGCCAGCTCACCACGGAGGGATTATGGCTACACCTTC
d_call: .; clone_size: many; v_call: TRBV15; j_call: TRBJ2-1; cdr3_aa: CATSRTQGPGYPEQFF; cdr3_nt: TGTGCCACCAGCAGAACCCAAGGTCCAGGGTATCCTGAGCAGTTCTTC
d_call: TRBD2; clone_size: many; v_call: TRBV25-1; j_call: TRBJ2-3; cdr3_aa: CASSEIRVAGLNTQYF; cdr3_nt: TGTGCCAGCAGTGAAATTCGGGTAGCGGGACTAAATACGCAGTATTTT
d_call: TRBD1; clone_size: many; v_call: TRBV20-1; j_call: TRBJ2-7; cdr3_aa: CSAHRGLSGIISYEQYF; cdr3_nt: TGCAGTGCCCATAGGGGGCTGTCGGGGATCATTTCCTACGAGCAGTACTTC
d_call: .; clone_size: many; v_call: TRBV5-1; j_call: TRBJ1-6; cdr3_aa: CASSLWGSNSPLHF; cdr3_nt: TGCGCCAGCAGCTTGTGGGGTAGCAATTCACCCCTCCACTTT
d_call: TRBD2; clone_size: many; v_call: TRBV7-6; j_call: TRBJ2-7; cdr3_aa: CASSLGASGSSYEQYF; cdr3_nt: TGTGCCAGCAGCTTAGGGGCTAGCGGGAGCTCCTACGAGCAGTACTTC
d_call: .; clone_size: many; v_call: TRBV7-2; j_call: TRBJ1-4; cdr3_aa: CASSFDRKDEKLFF; cdr3_nt: TGTGCCAGCAGCTTCGACAGGAAGGATGAAAAACTGTTTTTT
d_call: .; clone_size: many; v_call: TRBV20-1; j_call: TRBJ2-5; cdr3_aa: CSAREGGEETQYF; cdr3_nt: TGCAGTGCTAGAGAGGGTGGGGAAGAGACCCAGTACTTC
d_call: .; clone_size: many; v_call: TRBV12-3/TRBV12-4; j_call: TRBJ2-2; cdr3_aa: CASRYPGPNTGELFF; cdr3_nt: TGTGCCAGCAGATACCCCGGACCGAACACCGGGGAGCTGTTTTTT
d_call: .; clone_size: few; v_call: TRBV20-1; j_call: TRBJ2-1; cdr3_aa: CSAGGTRLGGGDEQFF; cdr3_nt: TGCAGTGCTGGAGGGACCCGACTAGGAGGAGGCGATGAGCAGTTCTTC
d_call: TRBD2; clone_size: many; v_call: TRBV5-1; j_call: TRBJ2-3; cdr3_aa: CASSLALWRGGPLHTDTQYF; cdr3_nt: TGCGCCAGCAGCTTGGCCTTGTGGCGGGGGGGCCCATTACACACAGATACGCAGTATTTT
d_call: .; clone_size: many; v_call: TRBV5-1; j_call: TRBJ2-3; cdr3_aa: CASSSTVLGTDTQYF; cdr3_nt: TGCGCCAGCAGTTCTACTGTGCTGGGGACTGATACGCAGTATTTT
d_call: .; clone_size: many; v_call: TRBV5-5; j_call: TRBJ1-1; cdr3_aa: CASSLDGGLFEAFF; cdr3_nt: TGTGCCAGCAGCTTGGATGGGGGCCTATTTGAAGCTTTCTTT
d_call: .; clone_size: many; v_call: TRBV3-1; j_call: TRBJ2-7; cdr3_aa: CASGIAVSSYEQYF; cdr3_nt: TGTGCCAGCGGAATAGCGGTGAGCTCCTACGAGCAGTACTTC
d_call: .; clone_size: many; v_call: TRBV13; j_call: TRBJ2-7; cdr3_aa: CASSLRAGPSRRNQDYEQYF; cdr3_nt: TGTGCCAGCAGCTTACGCGCGGGACCTTCTCGTAGGAATCAGGACTACGAGCAGTACTTC
d_call: TRBD2; clone_size: many; v_call: TRBV7-2; j_call: TRBJ2-2; cdr3_aa: CASSLGLGLAGSNTGELFF; cdr3_nt: TGTGCCAGCAGCTTAGGTTTAGGGCTAGCGGGGTCGAACACCGGGGAGCTGTTTTTT
d_call: .; clone_size: many; v_call: TRBV29-1; j_call: TRBJ2-3; cdr3_aa: CSVDGRGNTDTQYF; cdr3_nt: TGCAGCGTTGACGGGCGGGGCAACACAGATACGCAGTATTTT
d_call: TRBD2; clone_size: .; v_call: TRBV20-1; j_call: TRBJ2-1; cdr3_aa: CSAILAGGFYNEQFF; cdr3_nt: TGCAGTGCTATTTTAGCGGGGGGCTTCTACAATGAGCAGTTCTTC
d_call: TRBD1; clone_size: many; v_call: TRBV5-6; j_call: TRBJ1-1; cdr3_aa: CASSSPTGEAFF; cdr3_nt: TGTGCCAGCAGCTCCCCGACAGGGGAAGCTTTCTTT
d_call: TRBD2; clone_size: medium-sized; v_call: TRBV20-1; j_call: TRBJ2-1; cdr3_aa: CSVPLPGRGDYNEQFF; cdr3_nt: TGCAGTGTCCCCTTGCCGGGCCGGGGGGACTACAATGAGCAGTTCTTC
d_call: .; clone_size: many; v_call: TRBV6-2/TRBV6-3; j_call: TRBJ1-5; cdr3_aa: CASSRGQPQHF; cdr3_nt: TGTGCCAGCAGCAGAGGTCAGCCCCAGCATTTT
d_call: .; clone_size: many; v_call: TRBV21-1; j_call: TRBJ2-2; cdr3_aa: CASSKEGPNTGELFF; cdr3_nt: TGTGCCAGCAGCAAAGAGGGGCCGAACACCGGGGAGCTGTTTTTT
d_call: .; clone_size: many; v_call: TRBV7-8; j_call: TRBJ2-3; cdr3_aa: CASSLDGGSGVMTDTQYF; cdr3_nt: TGTGCCAGCAGCTTAGATGGGGGCTCGGGAGTGATGACAGATACGCAGTATTTT
d_call: TRBD1; clone_size: many; v_call: TRBV20-1; j_call: TRBJ2-7; cdr3_aa: CSARDMGQGRNEQYF; cdr3_nt: TGCAGTGCTAGAGATATGGGACAGGGCCGGAACGAGCAGTACTTC
d_call: .; clone_size: many; v_call: TRBV20-1; j_call: TRBJ1-4; cdr3_aa: CSARTDPTNEKLFF; cdr3_nt: TGCAGTGCTAGAACCGACCCAACTAATGAAAAACTGTTTTTT
d_call: TRBD2; clone_size: many; v_call: TRBV4-3; j_call: TRBJ2-7; cdr3_aa: CASSQDRSGSYEQYF; cdr3_nt: TGCGCCAGCAGCCAAGATAGAAGCGGGAGCTACGAGCAGTACTTC
d_call: .; clone_size: many; v_call: TRBV11-2; j_call: TRBJ1-6; cdr3_aa: CASTVLGSYSPLHF; cdr3_nt: TGTGCCAGCACCGTTCTAGGGAGTTATTCACCCCTCCACTTT
d_call: .; clone_size: few; v_call: TRBV7-2; j_call: TRBJ2-3; cdr3_aa: CASRRDGFSTDTQYF; cdr3_nt: TGTGCCAGCAGACGAGACGGGTTTAGCACAGATACGCAGTATTTT
d_call: .; clone_size: many; v_call: TRBV20-1; j_call: TRBJ1-2; cdr3_aa: CSARGDASRSYTF; cdr3_nt: TGCAGTGCTAGAGGGGACGCATCGCGTTCCTACACCTTC
d_call: .; clone_size: many; v_call: TRBV6-5; j_call: TRBJ1-1; cdr3_aa: CASSLDRRAFF; cdr3_nt: TGTGCCAGCAGTTTGGATCGGCGGGCTTTCTTT
d_call: .; clone_size: many; v_call: TRBV5-1; j_call: TRBJ2-7; cdr3_aa: CASSLGGDYSYEQYF; cdr3_nt: TGCGCCAGCAGCTTGGGTGGTGATTACTCCTACGAGCAGTACTTC
d_call: .; clone_size: many; v_call: TRBV10-3; j_call: TRBJ2-7; cdr3_aa: CAISEAGPTGPEYEQYF; cdr3_nt: TGTGCCATCAGTGAGGCGGGTCCGACAGGCCCCGAATACGAGCAGTACTTC
d_call: .; clone_size: many; v_call: TRBV20-1; j_call: TRBJ2-3; cdr3_aa: CSARARGRDTQYF; cdr3_nt: TGCAGTGCTAGAGCTCGGGGGAGGGATACGCAGTATTTT
d_call: TRBD1; clone_size: many; v_call: TRBV5-6; j_call: TRBJ2-1; cdr3_aa: CASSPRTGVYNEQFF; cdr3_nt: TGTGCCAGCAGCCCCCGGACAGGGGTTTACAATGAGCAGTTCTTC
d_call: TRBD1; clone_size: .; v_call: TRBV28; j_call: TRBJ1-1; cdr3_aa: CASSPPTGLGTEAFF; cdr3_nt: TGTGCCAGCAGTCCACCGACAGGGCTGGGCACTGAAGCTTTCTTT
d_call: .; clone_size: many; v_call: TRBV27; j_call: TRBJ1-6; cdr3_aa: CASSLLRKDSPLHF; cdr3_nt: TGTGCCAGCAGTTTATTACGGAAGGATTCACCCCTCCACTTT
d_call: .; clone_size: many; v_call: TRBV3-1; j_call: TRBJ2-1; cdr3_aa: CASSQDLDRFF; cdr3_nt: TGTGCCAGCAGCCAAGATCTAGACCGGTTCTTC
d_call: .; clone_size: many; v_call: TRBV7-2; j_call: TRBJ2-5; cdr3_aa: CASSRAETQYF; cdr3_nt: TGTGCCAGCAGCCGCGCCGAGACCCAGTACTTC
d_call: .; clone_size: many; v_call: TRBV4-1; j_call: TRBJ2-7; cdr3_aa: CASSSKAGAGSSYEQYF; cdr3_nt: TGCGCCAGCAGCTCCAAGGCTGGGGCAGGGAGCTCCTACGAGCAGTACTTC
d_call: .; clone_size: few; v_call: TRBV20-1; j_call: TRBJ2-7; cdr3_aa: CSAITTSPGLYEQYF; cdr3_nt: TGCAGTGCTATTACGACCTCCCCGGGGTTATACGAGCAGTACTTC
d_call: .; clone_size: many; v_call: TRBV4-3; j_call: TRBJ2-1; cdr3_aa: CASSQERSFYEQFF; cdr3_nt: TGCGCCAGCAGCCAAGAACGCAGTTTCTATGAGCAGTTCTTC